This T cell receptor (beta chain) was identified in a study of cytomegalovirus exposure and HLA in healthy donors. About the research overall: The roughly 120 validation repertoires, a later analysis reported, used the same platform as the roughly 710 first-cohort repertoires. The study's findings and limits: Most TCR sequences were rare, but some public TCRs occurred in many donors. In vitro assays verified that three CMV-associated chains recognized CMV antigens specifically.

In regard to this clone: Its target is not known.

This table comes from immunoSEQ multiplex PCR, and its TCRdb copy is limited to in-frame clones, with some not included. Of tens of thousands of clones listed, roughly nine tenths were seen once; the top ten hold roughly 3.1%. The CDR3 covers 16 residues. Trimming took 5 bases from V and 6 from J; bases not matched to a gene: 11. Germline V gives CDR1 SGHAT, CDR2 FQNNGV. The TCR comes from a man aged 18 to 29 in good health and CMV-seronegative. The sequencing input was PBMCs. The chain joins TRBV11-2 to TRBJ2-7; 12 nucleotides agree with TRBD2. The DNA for the CDR3 is TGTGCCAGCAGCCAGACTAGCGGGAGTCCCGGGCGCGAGCAGTACTTC. This translates into CASSQTSGSPGREQYF.